Reported below is one T cell receptor (beta chain). Its antigen is undetermined. Trimming removed 5 bases from V and 0 bases from J, with 13 bases in between. In germline, CDR1 is MNHEY, CDR2 SMNVEV (reference sequence). The CDR3 totals 15 residues. Profiling relied on immunoSEQ multiplex PCR, and the TCRdb table lists in-frame clones only, not all of them. Altogether about 16,000 clones are present, about 93% being singletons, with the ten largest covering less than 4%. These data are taken from a study of T cell repertoires in ileal Crohn's disease. On the study more broadly: Postoperative therapy was given to about half: about 11 thiopurines, about 19 anti-TNF agents.

General study findings and limits: Compared with CD4 T cells, sorted CD8 cells carried more expanded clones.

The receptor was isolated from an adult with Crohn's disease. Sequencing was performed on ileal tissue. The rearrangement joins TRBV27 to TRBJ1-1, with a weak D call TRBD1 (6 bases). The CDR3 protein is CASSRGQTVNTEAFF. The CDR3 DNA reads as TGTGCCAGCAGTCGGGGACAAACGGTGAACACTGAAGCTTTCTTT.